This TCR beta chain was identified during a study of blood T cell repertoires in COVID-19. Profiled with immunoSEQ multiplex PCR; TCRdb holds only in-frame clones, not every one. This sample has fewer than 200,000 clones, with approximately 77% found just once. The CDR3 loop spans 16 amino acids. Per the germline V gene, CDR1 is LGHDT and CDR2 is YNNKEL (reference sequence). V shed 4 bases, J shed 3 bases, and the junction held 6 bases outside the gene matches. The sequenced material came from PBMCs or T cells enriched from blood (not recorded which). The TCR sequence derives from a man between 60 and 75 years old who had recovered from COVID-19. The chain has TRBV3-1 (or the pseudogene TRBV3-2) and TRBJ2-2, with TRBD1 identical over 9 bases. The CDR3 reads CASSRNRGPDTGELFF. CDR3 nucleotides: TGTGCCAGCAGCCGAAACAGGGGGCCTGACACCGGGGAGCTGTTTTTT.